These 28 T cell receptor beta chains share one sample of origin, sequenced in a study of beta chain features in type 1 diabetes (dated by TCRdb to between 2018 and 2020). These TCRs are of unknown antigen specificity. The paper as a whole reports these results and caveats: Type 1 diabetes patients showed a moderate but significant shortening of TCRB CDR3 length in all four CD4+ subsets.

Library preparation used the immunoSEQ multiplex PCR assay. All of the isolated RNA was reverse transcribed with the High Capacity cDNA Reverse Transcription Kit, so expressed TCRB transcripts were sequenced. Drawn from immuneACCESS, this table holds only the in-frame rearrangements with V and J called that TCRdb kept. Clones are partly lost; checked studies trace under half to an unresolved V gene and leave the rest unexplained. This sample lists 500,000 to 850,000 clones; more than 13% were detected once. Just under 0.04% of the sample lies in the top ten. The specimen was naive CD4+ T cells from blood. Sample cell subset or site, as interpreted from the label and publication: true naive CD4+ T cells. Every receptor here comes from a man younger than 30 with type 1 diabetes.

The CDR3 reads CAWSSVGEQYF. CDR3 sequence (DNA): TGTGCCTGGAGCTCCGTAGGGGAGCAGTACTTC. The genes are TRBV30 and TRBJ2-7, with D unclear. Trimming took 3 bases from V and 7 from J, leaving 10 bases between them. Germline V lookup: CDR1 GTSNPN, CDR2 SVGIG (reference sequence). The CDR3 covers 11 residues.

The V and J genes are TRBV6-5 and TRBJ2-1, with D maybe TRBD2 (5 bases). Germline assignment: CDR1 MNHEY and CDR2 SVGAGI. CDR3 length equals 13 residues. V lost 6 bases and J 6 bases, leaving 12 bases between the germline ends. The CDR3 region is CASSPSIANEQFF. The CDR3 DNA sequence: TGTGCCAGCAGCCCTAGCATCGCCAATGAGCAGTTCTTC.

The chain combines TRBV7-9 with TRBJ2-3; possibly TRBD1 for D (5 bases). Trimming cost V 1 base and J 0 bases, with 14 bases left between them. The CDR3 is 17 residues long. The germline V gene encodes CDR1 SEHNR and CDR2 FQNEAQ (reference sequence). CDR3 residues: CASSLGGPRSSTDTQYF. The CDR3 DNA is TGTGCCAGCAGCTTAGGGGGCCCCCGCTCAAGCACAGATACGCAGTATTTT.

The CDR3 here is CASKYRVGETQYF. The CDR3 DNA reads as TGCGCCAGCAAATACAGGGTGGGAGAGACCCAGTACTTC. This chain uses TRBV5-1 with TRBJ2-5, with D tentatively TRBD1 (6 bases). Trimming left V 6 bases short and J 4 bases short, with 13 bases between. The length of the CDR3 is 13 residues. CDR1 and CDR2 (germline): SGHRS, YFSETQ.

This rearrangement joins TRBV5-1 to TRBJ2-5; D unclear. CDR3 length: 12 amino acids. Germline assignment: CDR1 SGHRS and CDR2 YFSETQ. With 7 bases removed from V and 0 bases from J, the gap between germline ends came to 7 bases. The CDR3 loop is CASQRDQETQYF. The DNA for the CDR3 is TGCGCCAGCCAACGGGACCAAGAGACCCAGTACTTC.

The chain employs TRBV6-5 and TRBJ1-1; 8 bases match TRBD1. CDR1 and CDR2 (germline): MNHEY, SVGAGI. With V trimmed by 5 bases and J by 3 bases, 5 bases remained unmatched. The CDR3 length is 14 residues. CDR3 nucleotides: TGTGCCAGCAGTAATACAGGGGGTTACACTGAAGCTTTCTTT. Encoded protein: CASSNTGGYTEAFF.

The rearrangement uses TRBV6-6 and TRBJ2-7; TRBD1 matches 7 bases. J lost 1 base, V lost 2 bases, and 2 bases had no gene match. The CDR3 totals 14 residues. Germline-derived CDR1 and CDR2 are MNHNY and SVGAGI (reference sequence). The CDR3 here is CASSYGTESYEQYF. The CDR3 DNA follows: TGTGCCAGCAGTTACGGGACAGAGTCCTACGAGCAGTACTTC.

The J gene is TRBJ2-3, the V gene TRBV28; D possibly corresponds to TRBD1 (5 bases). Germline CDR1 reads MDHEN; CDR2 reads SYDVKM. Trimming took 5 bases from V and 3 from J, leaving 18 bases between them. The CDR3 consists of 16 residues. The CDR3 DNA sequence: TGTGCCAGCAGTCAATCAGGGTTCGGGTTGACAGATACGCAGTATTTT. Translating it yields CASSQSGFGLTDTQYF.

J is TRBJ2-7 and V is TRBV7-9; no reliable D call. The CDR3 totals 14 residues. V was shortened by 1 base and J by 2 bases, with 9 bases between the two germline ends. Germline V gene lookup returns CDR1 SEHNR and CDR2 FQNEAQ (reference sequence). The CDR3 bases are TGTGCCAGCAGCTTAGTTCAGGTAACCTACGAGCAGTACTTC. This sequence encodes CASSLVQVTYEQYF. Using reference TRBV7-9 and TRBJ2-7 for the parts outside the CDR3, the full variable domain is DTGVSQNPRHKITKRGQNVTFRCDPISEHNRLYWYRQTLGQGPEFLTYFQNEAQLEKSRLLSDRFSAERPKGSFSTLEIQRTEQGDSAMYLCASSLVQVTYEQYFGPGTRLTVT.

The V call is TRBV28, the J call TRBJ2-3, with 7 bases matching TRBD1. Unmatched junction bases numbered 13, after V lost 2 bases and J lost 5 bases. The CDR3 spans 17 residues. CDR1 and CDR2 (germline): MDHEN, SYDVKM. The CDR3 coding sequence is TGTGCCAGCAGTTTACCCTGGCAGGGGGTTAGTCAAGATACGCAGTATTTT. This sequence encodes CASSLPWQGVSQDTQYF.

The chain links TRBV18 to TRBJ1-2; 7 bases are a match to TRBD1. The V gene's germline CDR1 is KGHSH and CDR2 LQKENI. J lost 6 bases, V lost 5 bases, and 6 bases had no gene match. The CDR3 extends over 13 amino acids. CDR3 sequence reads: CASSSTGVDGYTF. DNA for the CDR3: TGTGCCAGCTCATCTACAGGGGTGGATGGCTACACCTTC.

The chain recombines TRBV11-2 with TRBJ2-2; 7 bases are a match to TRBD1. CDR1 and CDR2 (germline): SGHAT, FQNNGV. The CDR3 length is 15 residues. V shed 5 bases and J 4 bases; nucleotides not matched to a gene: 7. CDR3 sequence reads: CASSLQGIFTGELFF. The CDR3 DNA reads TGTGCCAGCAGCCTACAGGGGATATTCACCGGGGAGCTGTTTTTT.

This clone was counted between two and nine times. The chain has TRBV7-2 and TRBJ2-3; D might be TRBD1 (5 bases). The CDR3 extends over 16 amino acids. V was cut by 5 bases and J by 0 bases, with 15 bases left in between. CDR1 and CDR2 (germline): SGHTA, FQGNSA. This CDR3 is CASSPGGARSTDTQYF. In DNA form, the CDR3 reads TGTGCCAGCAGCCCGGGTGGGGCGCGAAGCACAGATACGCAGTATTTT.

The J gene is TRBJ2-7, the V gene TRBV19; TRBD1 aligns across 7 bases. The CDR3 consists of 13 residues. Germline CDR1 is LNHDA and CDR2 is SQIVND (reference sequence). V shed 8 bases and J 2 bases; nucleotides not matched to a gene: 6. The CDR3 region has the DNA TGTGCCAGTCGACAGGGATCGACCTACGAGCAGTACTTC. It translates to CASRQGSTYEQYF.

The rearrangement uses TRBV6-5 and TRBJ1-6; TRBD1 matches at 9 bases. This CDR3 is 15 amino acids long. Germline V gives CDR1 MNHEY, CDR2 SVGAGI. J lost 10 bases, V lost 2 bases, and 6 bases had no gene match. CDR3 sequence reads: CASSYGTGHLSPLHF. Written as DNA, the CDR3 is TGTGCCAGCAGTTACGGGACAGGGCATTTGTCACCCCTCCACTTT.

The chain is built from TRBV29-1 and TRBJ2-2, with 14 bases fitting TRBD2. Per germline, CDR1 SQVTM and CDR2 ANQGSEA. Trimming at V came to 7 bases and at J to 6 bases, leaving 7 bases not matched to a gene. This CDR3 region has 15 residues. CDR3: CSALGLAGESGELFF. In DNA form, the CDR3 reads TGCAGCGCTCTGGGACTAGCGGGAGAATCCGGGGAGCTGTTTTTT.

The V and J genes are TRBV7-2 and TRBJ2-3, with D maybe TRBD1 (5 bases). The V gene's germline CDR1 is SGHTA and CDR2 FQGNSA. This CDR3 has 15 amino acids. The ends were cut back, 5 bases at V and 2 bases at J, with 14 bases in the middle. In DNA, the CDR3 is TGTGCCAGCAGCCCGTTGGGGCAGTCCACAGATACGCAGTATTTT. Residues: CASSPLGQSTDTQYF.

This clone came up a few times. This chain connects TRBV6-5 to TRBJ1-2; D is unresolved. In germline, CDR1 is MNHEY, CDR2 SVGAGI. Trimming removed 3 bases at V and 8 bases at J, with 13 bases between. There are 13 residues in the CDR3. The CDR3 sequence is CASSYPSRGGYTF. CDR3 DNA: TGTGCCAGCAGTTATCCCTCGCGGGGAGGCTACACCTTC.

Comment on this clone: This clone may be a read error of a much larger clone one base away. The sample carries other DNA sequences with the same CDR3. The chain's CDR3 is CASSRQETQYF. CDR3 coding DNA: TGTGCCAGCAGCCGGCAAGAGACCCAGTACTTC. V usage is TRBV2 and J usage is TRBJ2-5, with no clear D. V was cut by 6 bases and J by 2 bases, with 4 bases left in between. Germline CDR1 and CDR2: SNHLY and FYNNEI. The length of the CDR3 is 11 residues.

This clone was counted only a few times. The rearrangement links TRBV9 to TRBJ2-1; D possibly uses TRBD1 or TRBD2 (5 bases each). CDR3 length equals 15 residues. Germline assignment: CDR1 SGDLS and CDR2 YYNGEE. Trimming cost V 0 bases and J 5 bases, with 12 bases left between them. CDR3 sequence reads: CASSVEQLGDNEQFF. The CDR3 DNA reads as TGTGCCAGCAGCGTAGAACAGTTGGGGGACAATGAGCAGTTCTTC.

There are a few counts of this clone. This rearrangement joins TRBV10-3 to TRBJ2-1; D is unresolved. Trimming cost V 0 bases and J 0 bases, with 9 bases left between them. Germline values: CDR1 ENHRY, CDR2 SYGVKD. The CDR3 loop spans 16 amino acids. The CDR3: CAISESPSLSYNEQFF. CDR3 coding DNA: TGTGCCATCAGTGAGTCGCCCAGTCTCTCCTACAATGAGCAGTTCTTC.

CDR3 in DNA: TGTGCCATCCGACAGGGGAGCTCACCCCTCCACTTT. This translates into CAIRQGSSPLHF. The chain carries TRBV6-6 and TRBJ1-6; 8 bases are shared with TRBD1. The CDR3 runs 12 residues. The germline V gene has CDR1 MNHNY and CDR2 SVGAGI (reference sequence). V dropped 10 bases and J dropped 10; count of bases not matched to a gene: 6.

This clone was seen a handful of times. The rearrangement joins TRBV11-2 to TRBJ2-3, with D hard to call. The length of the CDR3 is 12 residues. Trimming took 7 bases from V and 4 from J, leaving 9 bases between them. Germline V gives CDR1 SGHAT, CDR2 FQNNGV. This CDR3 is CASTLGADTQYF. CDR3 coding DNA: TGTGCCAGCACCCTAGGCGCAGATACGCAGTATTTT.

This rearrangement joins TRBV29-1 to TRBJ2-5; D is unresolved. The CDR3 consists of 13 residues. Trimming removed 6 bases from V and 4 bases from J, with 15 bases in between. Germline CDR1 reads SQVTM; CDR2 reads ANQGSEA. The DNA of the CDR3 is TGCAGCGTCTATCGACCCTTCGGAGAGACCCAGTACTTC. This encodes CSVYRPFGETQYF.

This clone was detected only a few times. The chain carries TRBV4-2 and TRBJ1-4; D not resolved. The V and J ends lost 3 bases and 0 bases respectively, with 8 bases between them. Germline lookup yields CDR1 LGHNA and CDR2 YNFKEQ. This CDR3 spans 15 amino acids. CDR3 sequence: CASSQYSATNEKLFF. The CDR3 DNA reads TGTGCCAGCAGCCAGTACAGTGCAACTAATGAAAAACTGTTTTTT.

V and J are TRBV7-9 and TRBJ1-5, with D perhaps TRBD1 (6 bases). The germline V and J ends were trimmed by 4 bases and 4 bases, with 23 bases remaining between them. Germline CDR1 reads SEHNR; CDR2 reads FQNEAQ (reference sequence). The CDR3 extends over 18 amino acids. CDR3 protein: CASSSPWDTTTGNQPQHF. Written as DNA, the CDR3 is TGTGCCAGCAGCTCACCCTGGGACACTACTACGGGGAATCAGCCCCAGCATTTT.

The chain has TRBV6-1 and TRBJ2-7; possibly TRBD2 for D (6 bases). The germline CDR1 and CDR2 sequences are MNHNS and SASEGT. V lost 6 bases to trimming and J lost 0 bases, with 12 bases between them. There are 14 residues in the CDR3. The CDR3, as DNA: TGTGCCAGCAGCCCCGAGGGACTCTCCTACGAGCAGTACTTC. Translation gives CASSPEGLSYEQYF.

This chain links TRBV15 with TRBJ2-1; TRBD1 is a possible D gene (6 bases). The CDR3 consists of 14 residues. Germline V gene sequence: CDR1 LNHNV, CDR2 YYDKDF (reference sequence). The germline V and J ends were trimmed by 2 bases and 1 base, with 6 bases remaining between them. The chain's CDR3 is CATSRRGSYNEQFF. The CDR3 nucleotides read TGTGCCACCAGCAGAAGGGGGTCCTACAATGAGCAGTTCTTC.